These 6 T cell receptor beta chains were all obtained from the same sample, sequenced in a study of cytomegalovirus exposure and HLA in healthy donors. Generated by immunoSEQ multiplex PCR, the TCRdb table keeps only in-frame clones and is missing some. The sample lists 90,000 to 100,000 clones; roughly 87% were seen once. Specimen: PBMCs. These receptors all come from a man between 18 and 35 years old in good health and CMV-seropositive.

This rearrangement joins TRBV14 to TRBJ2-1; a weak D match, TRBD2 (6 bases). V gave up 2 bases and J gave up 6 bases, with 11 bases separating them. CDR1 is SGHDN, CDR2 FVKESK, per germline. The CDR3 spans 14 residues. CDR3 DNA sequence: TGTGCCAGCAGCCAATTCAACGGGGGCAATGAGCAGTTCTTC. Protein sequence: CASSQFNGGNEQFF.

The rearrangement links TRBV27 to TRBJ2-7, with TRBD1 identical over 10 bases. With 6 bases clipped from V and 5 bases from J, the junction kept 1 base outside the gene matches. Germline V gene data show CDR1 as MNHEY and CDR2 as SMNVEV (reference sequence). This CDR3 comprises 12 residues. The CDR3 region is CASRGQGDEQYF. The DNA for the CDR3 is TGTGCCAGCAGAGGACAGGGGGACGAGCAGTACTTC.

The chain links TRBV27 to TRBJ2-7; 10 bases agree with TRBD1. The CDR3 consists of 17 residues. V lost 4 bases, J lost 6 bases, and 15 bases stayed unmatched. Germline V gene lookup returns CDR1 MNHEY and CDR2 SMNVEV (reference sequence). The DNA for the CDR3 is TGTGCCAGCAGTTCATTCCTGACAGGGGGCACCTTGTCCGAGCAGTACTTC. Translating it yields CASSSFLTGGTLSEQYF.

This chain joins TRBV19 and TRBJ1-5; D not resolved. The V gene lost 5 bases and the J gene lost 6 bases, with 26 bases spanning the gap. The CDR3 contains 18 residues. From germline, CDR1 is LNHDA and CDR2 SQIVND (reference sequence). CDR3 loop: CASSADPLTAYHTQPQHF. The CDR3 bases are TGTGCCAGTAGTGCCGATCCCCTTACCGCATATCACACTCAGCCCCAGCATTTT.

CDR3 coding DNA: TGCGCCAGCAGCCAAGCATTGGCTGGGGGTAGCGGGTTCTCCTACGAGCAGTACTTC. The encoded protein is CASSQALAGGSGFSYEQYF. The chain uses TRBV4-3 and TRBJ2-7, with 7 bases that match TRBD2. Germline V gives CDR1 LGHNA, CDR2 YSLEER. V dropped 1 base and J dropped 0; count of bases not matched to a gene: 15. This CDR3 is 19 amino acids long.

This chain links TRBV28 with TRBJ2-1, with TRBD2 matching over 10 bases. In germline, CDR1 is MDHEN, CDR2 SYDVKM. The ends lost 5 bases at V and 6 bases at J; junction bases unmatched: 16. This CDR3 contains 18 residues. This chain's CDR3 is CASSLIAAKSGRANEQFF. CDR3 nucleotides: TGTGCCAGCAGTCTAATTGCGGCCAAAAGCGGGAGGGCCAATGAGCAGTTCTTC.